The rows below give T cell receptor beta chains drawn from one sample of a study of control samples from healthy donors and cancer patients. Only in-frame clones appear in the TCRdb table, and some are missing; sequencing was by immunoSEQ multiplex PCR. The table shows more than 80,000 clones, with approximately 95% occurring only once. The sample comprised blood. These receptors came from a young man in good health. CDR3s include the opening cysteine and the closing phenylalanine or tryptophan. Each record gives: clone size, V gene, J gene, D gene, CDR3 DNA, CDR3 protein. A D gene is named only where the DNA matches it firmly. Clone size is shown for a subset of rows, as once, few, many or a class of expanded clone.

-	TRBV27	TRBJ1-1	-	TGTGCCAGCAAAAACAGGGTATCTTGGACTGAAGCTTTCTTT	CASKNRVSWTEAFF
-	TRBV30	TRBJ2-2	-	TGTGCCTGGGCATCCCGAGGGCAGACCGGGTCTAGAGCCGGGGAGCTGTTTTTT	CAWASRGQTGSRAGELFF
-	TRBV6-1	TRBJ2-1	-	TGTGCCAGCAGTGATTCACTAGCATTTGAGCAGTTCTTC	CASSDSLAFEQFF
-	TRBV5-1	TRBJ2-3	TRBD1	TGCGCCAGCAGCTTGATTCCCGGACAGGGACAATTAGATACGCAGTATTTT	CASSLIPGQGQLDTQYF
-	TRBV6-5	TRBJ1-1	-	TGTGCCAGCAGTTCAGGAGTGAACACTGAAGCTTTCTTT	CASSSGVNTEAFF
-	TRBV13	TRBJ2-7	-	TGTGCCAGCAGCTTAGGACTAACAGAGCGTCCCACCTACGAGCAGTACTTC	CASSLGLTERPTYEQYF
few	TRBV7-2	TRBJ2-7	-	TGTGCCAGCAGCTTAGCCCGTGAATCCTACGAGCAGTACTTC	CASSLARESYEQYF
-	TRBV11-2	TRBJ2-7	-	TGTGCCAGCAGCTTGTCCTGGCAGGGTGAGACATTTGCCTACGAGCAGTACTTC	CASSLSWQGETFAYEQYF
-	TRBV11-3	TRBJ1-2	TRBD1	TGTGCCAGCAGCGTAACAGGGGGCTATGGCTACACCTTC	CASSVTGGYGYTF
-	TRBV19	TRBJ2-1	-	TGTGCCAGTAGTTTCTGGACAGAGACCGCCAATGAGCAGTTCTTC	CASSFWTETANEQFF
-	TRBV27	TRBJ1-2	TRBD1	TGTGCCAGCAGCCCTAGGGGGCACTATGGCTACACCTTC	CASSPRGHYGYTF
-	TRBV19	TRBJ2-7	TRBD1	TGTGCCAGTGGGACAGGGGGCAGATACGAGCAGTACTTC	CASGTGGRYEQYF
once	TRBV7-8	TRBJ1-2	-	TGTGCCAGCAGCCGAGACAGCTATGGCTACACCTTC	CASSRDSYGYTF
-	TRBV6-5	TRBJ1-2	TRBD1	TGTGCCAGCAGTTACTCTTGGGGACAGGGGTCCTATGGCTACACCTTC	CASSYSWGQGSYGYTF
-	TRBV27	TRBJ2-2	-	TGTGCCAGCTCACCGCGGGGATTTTCGGGGGAGCTGTTTTTT	CASSPRGFSGELFF
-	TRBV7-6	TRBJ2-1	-	TGTGCCAGCTCCTCCACAGGGGGGGGACAGAGCTCCTACAATGAGCAGTTCTTC	CASSSTGGGQSSYNEQFF
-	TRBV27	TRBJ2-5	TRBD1	TGTGCCAGCAGGAGGACAGGTGTCGTAGAGACCCAGTACTTC	CASRRTGVVETQYF